This T cell receptor (beta chain) originates from a study of T cell repertoires in cytomegalovirus infection. TCRdb analysed the reads with MiXCR anew, one entry per CDR3 protein. The sample shows about 230,000 distinct CDR3 sequences, under 25% of them seen only once. The source is a human donor in good health (CMV status not recorded). Some clones in this sample may be carry-over from other donors' samples. The sample taken for sequencing was CD8+ T cells from PBMCs.

This CDR3 is CASSQGVGTGVVGTEAFF. The CDR3 nucleotides are TGTGCCAGCAGCCAAGGGGTCGGGACAGGGGTAGTGGGCACTGAAGCTTTCTTT. This chain links TRBV3-1 with TRBJ1-1; 10 nucleotides agree with TRBD1. CDR3 length: 18 residues. The V gene's germline CDR1 is LGHDT and CDR2 YNNKEL (reference sequence). Unmatched junction bases numbered 12, after V lost 1 base and J lost 4 bases. The full variable domain, completed using reference TRBV3-1 and TRBJ1-1, is DTAVSQTPKYLVTQMGNDKSIKCEQNLGHDTMYWYKQDSKKFLKIMFSYNNKELIINETVPNRFSPKSPDKAHLNLHINSLELGDSAVYFCASSQGVGTGVVGTEAFFGQGTRLTVV.